The source of this TCR beta chain is a study of T cell responses to AZD1222 COVID-19 vaccine. Study-wide points: Among AZD1222 vaccinees, only 5 or 6 were seropositive at baseline. None of the repertoires were sampled until the peak T cell response had passed. The sample set comprised mostly white British donors with more females, and clonal diversity was possibly underestimated. Breadth and depth of Spike-specific TCRs rose after two AZD1222 doses.

Notes on this clone: The antigen is undetermined.

Only in-frame clones appear in the TCRdb table, and some are missing; sequencing was by immunoSEQ multiplex PCR. The sample lists more than 150,000 clones; approximately 91% were seen once. The V and J ends lost 2 bases and 12 bases respectively, with 17 bases between them. This CDR3 has 13 residues. Sequenced material: peripheral blood, taken 28 days after the second AZD1222 dose. J is TRBJ2-7 and V is TRBV12-3 or TRBV12-4; tentative D call: TRBD2 (6 bases). The TCR sequence derives from an adult who received the AZD1222 COVID-19 vaccine. This chain's CDR3 is CASSLWLGEVGYF. The CDR3 nucleotides are TGTGCCAGCAGTTTATGGCTAGGGGAGGTTGGGTACTTC.